Presented here are 26 T cell receptor beta chains from one specimen sequenced in a study of T cell responses to AZD1222 COVID-19 vaccine. Libraries were prepared by immunoSEQ multiplex PCR; TCRdb keeps only in-frame clonotypes and omits some of them. Of 150,000 to 200,000 clones detected, roughly 94% appear once; the ten largest clones hold around 1%. This specimen was peripheral blood, taken 28 days after the second AZD1222 dose. These TCRs come from an adult who received the AZD1222 COVID-19 vaccine.

This chain uses TRBV13 with TRBJ1-2; TRBD1 matches 8 bases. The CDR3 loop spans 14 amino acids. The V gene's germline CDR1 is PRHDT and CDR2 FYEKMQ (reference sequence). V lost 5 bases and J lost 2; bases outside the gene matches: 4. DNA for the CDR3: TGTGCCAGCAGCCCACAGGGGGAAAACTATGGCTACACCTTC. This translates into CASSPQGENYGYTF.

The chain links TRBV2 to TRBJ2-3; D not certain. Germline V gene data show CDR1 as SNHLY and CDR2 as FYNNEI. CDR3 size: 12 residues. V dropped 11 bases and J dropped 6 bases, with 15 bases sitting between them. CDR3 amino acids: CALRTPGDTQYF. The CDR3 DNA reads as TGTGCCCTACGCACCCCTGGGGATACGCAGTATTTT.

This clone has just one count. This sequence joins TRBV7-6 and TRBJ1-2; TRBD1 aligns across 7 bases. This CDR3 comprises 13 residues. CDR1 SGHVS and CDR2 FNYEAQ come from the germline V gene. Trimming removed 5 bases from V and 2 bases from J; junction bases left unmatched: 2. This CDR3 reads CASSPGQNYGYTF. CDR3 DNA sequence: TGTGCCAGCAGCCCGGGACAGAACTATGGCTACACCTTC.

The rearrangement uses TRBV20-1 and TRBJ1-6; D is perhaps TRBD1 (6 bases). Germline assignment: CDR1 DFQATT and CDR2 SNEGSKA (reference sequence). The CDR3 is 13 residues long. V lost 3 bases and J 7 bases, leaving 10 bases between the germline ends. In DNA, the CDR3 is TGCAGTGCTAGTCGAGACAGGAATTCACCCCTCCACTTT. This gives the protein CSASRDRNSPLHF.

A single count supports this clone. J is TRBJ1-2 and V is TRBV18, with 10 bases identical to TRBD1. V shed 3 bases, J shed 8 bases, and the junction held 9 bases outside the gene matches. The germline gives CDR1 KGHSH, CDR2 LQKENI. The CDR3 is 15 residues long. CDR3 coding DNA: TGTGCCAGCTCACCTCCGGGACAGGGGTGGGAAGGCTACACCTTC. Its protein product is CASSPPGQGWEGYTF.

Only one count was recorded for this clone. V and J are TRBV5-1 and TRBJ2-7, with D possibly being TRBD2 (5 bases). In germline, CDR1 is SGHRS, CDR2 YFSETQ. This CDR3 is built from 16 residues. The V and J ends lost 0 bases and 0 bases respectively, with 13 bases between them. Here the CDR3 DNA reads TGCGCCAGCAGCTTGGACAGACGGAGGAGCTCCTACGAGCAGTACTTC. It yields the protein CASSLDRRRSSYEQYF.

This clone has just one count. This chain links TRBV21-1 with TRBJ1-2. TRBV21-1 is flagged as a pseudogene. The CDR3 spans 14 residues. For the CDR3, the DNA is TGTGCCAGCAGCAAACGAAGACTGTACTATGGCTACACCTTC. This sequence encodes CASSKRRLYYGYTF.

This clone is a singleton in its sample. This chain connects TRBV6-5 to TRBJ2-3; no reliable D call. The CDR3 extends over 13 amino acids. Germline CDR1 reads MNHEY; CDR2 reads SVGAGI. Trimming stripped 6 bases from V and 4 bases from J, with 11 bases between. The CDR3 sequence: CASSPGFPDTQYF. The DNA for the CDR3 is TGTGCCAGCAGCCCCGGATTTCCAGATACGCAGTATTTT.

The chain recombines TRBV19 with TRBJ1-2, with D possibly being TRBD1 (5 bases). The CDR3 covers 16 residues. With 0 bases removed from V and 3 bases from J, the gap between germline ends came to 14 bases. Per germline, CDR1 LNHDA and CDR2 SQIVND (reference sequence). In DNA form, the CDR3 reads TGTGCCAGTAGTATAGATCCTCCAACAGGACACTATGGCTACACCTTC. Its protein is CASSIDPPTGHYGYTF.

This chain links TRBV19 with TRBJ1-1; 7 positions agree with TRBD1. J lost 2 bases, V lost 6 bases, and 12 bases had no gene match. CDR3 length equals 16 residues. Germline assignment: CDR1 LNHDA and CDR2 SQIVND (reference sequence). The CDR3 loop reads CASSRQGRMFNTEAFF. Here the CDR3 DNA reads TGTGCCAGTAGCCGACAGGGACGAATGTTTAACACTGAAGCTTTCTTT.

The gene calls are TRBV29-1 and TRBJ2-2; the match to TRBD1 covers 11 bases. Germline CDR1 reads SQVTM; CDR2 reads ANQGSEA. The CDR3 totals 14 residues. V lost 7 bases and J lost 3; bases outside the gene matches: 4. CDR3 in amino acids: CSAPGQGDTGELFF. Here the CDR3 DNA reads TGCAGCGCCCCGGGACAGGGGGACACCGGGGAGCTGTTTTTT.

V is TRBV2 and J is TRBJ1-1; TRBD1 agrees at 9 bases. The germline gives CDR1 SNHLY, CDR2 FYNNEI. CDR3 length: 13 amino acids. With 5 bases clipped from V and 6 bases from J, the junction kept 4 bases outside the gene matches. CDR3 amino acids: CASSRDRAAEAFF. CDR3 DNA sequence: TGTGCCAGCAGTCGGGACAGGGCCGCTGAAGCTTTCTTT.

This clone was detected once. The rearrangement uses TRBV10-3 and TRBJ1-2; D is unclear. Germline loops: CDR1 ENHRY, CDR2 SYGVKD. Trimming shortened V by 3 bases and J by 2 bases, and 13 bases separated the two germline ends. This CDR3 contains 15 residues. The CDR3 sequence is CAISDDARGNYGYTF. Here the CDR3 DNA reads TGTGCCATCAGTGACGACGCCAGAGGGAACTATGGCTACACCTTC.

The chain recombines TRBV2 with TRBJ1-1, with TRBD1 as a possible D gene (6 bases). Germline loops: CDR1 SNHLY, CDR2 FYNNEI. This CDR3 has 15 residues. V lost 3 bases to trimming and J lost 1 base, with 12 bases between them. The CDR3 DNA is TGTGCCAGCAGTGAGATCAGGGGCAGGAACACTGAAGCTTTCTTT. This encodes CASSEIRGRNTEAFF.

V and J are TRBV5-4 and TRBJ1-2, with D possibly being TRBD1 (5 bases). Germline lookup yields CDR1 SGHNT and CDR2 YYREEE (reference sequence). The CDR3 covers 18 residues. V was clipped by 4 bases and J by 1 base, with 23 bases between them. The CDR3 here is CASSRVGGSPSSNYGYTF. The CDR3 nucleotides read TGTGCCAGCAGCCGGGTGGGGGGATCCCCTTCTAGTAACTATGGCTACACCTTC.

This sequence joins TRBV4-1 and TRBJ1-2; D is perhaps TRBD1 (6 bases). The V end was cut by 4 bases, the J end by 5 bases, with 14 bases between. The CDR3 is made up of 14 amino acids. The germline V gene encodes CDR1 MGHRA and CDR2 YSYEKL. CDR3 in DNA: TGCGCCAGCAGCCCCTTCGACAGGACATATGGCTACACCTTC. Amino acids: CASSPFDRTYGYTF.

This rearrangement joins TRBV19 to TRBJ1-1, with D possibly matching TRBD1 (5 bases). The ends were cut back, 4 bases at V and 4 bases at J, with 13 bases in the middle. The CDR3 spans 14 residues. Germline V lookup: CDR1 LNHDA, CDR2 SQIVND (reference sequence). The CDR3 region is CASSNSARGTEAFF. The CDR3, as DNA: TGTGCCAGTAGTAATTCGGCTAGGGGCACTGAAGCTTTCTTT.

The chain employs TRBV7-2 and TRBJ1-1; 8 nucleotides agree with TRBD1. The germline gives CDR1 SGHTA, CDR2 FQGNSA. CDR3 length equals 13 residues. The V segment lost 4 bases and the J segment 4 bases; nucleotides outside the gene matches: 2. The CDR3 DNA follows: TGTGCCAGCAGCTCACAGGGGGGCACTGAAGCTTTCTTT. This encodes CASSSQGGTEAFF.

The chain employs TRBV3-1 (or the pseudogene TRBV3-2) and TRBJ1-5, with TRBD1 as a possible D gene (6 bases). The CDR3 covers 16 residues. Trimming removed 0 bases at V and 3 bases at J, with 12 bases between. Germline lookup yields CDR1 LGHDT and CDR2 YNNKEL (reference sequence). CDR3: CASSQDGGAANQPQHF. The CDR3 region has the DNA TGTGCCAGCAGCCAAGATGGGGGGGCTGCCAATCAGCCCCAGCATTTT.

The sample holds a few counts of this clone. V and J are TRBV19 and TRBJ1-2, with 8 bases aligning to TRBD1. There are 16 residues in the CDR3. In germline, CDR1 is LNHDA, CDR2 SQIVND (reference sequence). Losses at the gene ends were 5 bases for V and 5 bases for J; bases not matched to a gene: 13. CDR3 coding DNA: TGTGCCAGTAGTGACCGCCCCGGGACAGGACTTTATGGCTACACCTTC. As protein: CASSDRPGTGLYGYTF. The full variable domain, its missing parts supplied by reference TRBV19 and TRBJ1-2, is DGGITQSPKYLFRKEGQNVTLSCEQNLNHDAMYWYRQDPGQGLRLIYYSQIVNDFQKGDIAEGYSVSREKKESFPLTVTSAQKNPTAFYLCASSDRPGTGLYGYTFGSGTRLTVV.

This rearrangement joins TRBV4-2 to TRBJ2-1; 7 bases align to TRBD2. The length of the CDR3 is 15 residues. Germline trimming cut 6 bases from V and 4 bases from J; bases unmatched to any gene: 9. Germline V gives CDR1 LGHNA, CDR2 YNFKEQ. The CDR3 here is CASSLRGGVYNEQFF. The DNA of the CDR3 is TGTGCCAGCAGTTTACGCGGGGGAGTATACAATGAGCAGTTCTTC.

The V gene is TRBV6-5, the J gene TRBJ1-2, with TRBD1 matching over 8 bases. Germline V lookup: CDR1 MNHEY, CDR2 SVGAGI. V lost 6 bases and J lost 4; bases outside the gene matches: 7. The CDR3 consists of 14 residues. CDR3 bases: TGTGCCAGCAGGTGGCAGGGGGCAGGCTATGGCTACACCTTC. This gives the protein CASRWQGAGYGYTF.

The CDR3 protein is CASSLQGGNEQYF. CDR3 DNA: TGTGCCAGCAGCTTACAAGGAGGGAACGAGCAGTACTTC. This rearrangement joins TRBV7-9 to TRBJ2-7; weak D call: TRBD2 (6 bases). V dropped 2 bases and J dropped 5 bases, with 10 bases sitting between them. The CDR3 has 13 residues. Germline CDR1 reads SEHNR; CDR2 reads FQNEAQ (reference sequence).

The chain couples TRBV27 to TRBJ2-7, with D possibly matching TRBD2 (5 bases). This CDR3 comprises 16 residues. The germline CDR1 and CDR2 sequences are MNHEY and SMNVEV (reference sequence). With 4 bases removed from V and 7 bases from J, the gap between germline ends came to 23 bases. CDR3 amino acids: CASSSSNERTPWEQYF. In nucleotides, the CDR3 is TGTGCCAGCAGTTCCTCTAATGAAAGGACTCCCTGGGAGCAGTACTTC.

The V call is TRBV19, the J call TRBJ1-6; D is possibly TRBD1 (5 bases). This CDR3 is 15 amino acids long. Germline loops: CDR1 LNHDA, CDR2 SQIVND (reference sequence). The ends were cut back, 3 bases at V and 7 bases at J, with 13 bases in the middle. The CDR3 loop reads CASSMKGGDNSPLHF. CDR3 bases: TGTGCCAGTAGTATGAAGGGAGGGGACAATTCACCCCTCCACTTT.

This chain joins TRBV7-7 and TRBJ2-1, with TRBD2 matching over 14 bases. Germline-derived CDR1 and CDR2 are SSHAT and FNYEAQ (reference sequence). The CDR3 runs 15 residues. J was trimmed by 7 bases and V by 6 bases; bases with no gene match: 5. The CDR3, as DNA: TGTGCCAGCAGTTCCGGGACTAGCGGGGGTAATGAGCAGTTCTTC. Translated: CASSSGTSGGNEQFF.